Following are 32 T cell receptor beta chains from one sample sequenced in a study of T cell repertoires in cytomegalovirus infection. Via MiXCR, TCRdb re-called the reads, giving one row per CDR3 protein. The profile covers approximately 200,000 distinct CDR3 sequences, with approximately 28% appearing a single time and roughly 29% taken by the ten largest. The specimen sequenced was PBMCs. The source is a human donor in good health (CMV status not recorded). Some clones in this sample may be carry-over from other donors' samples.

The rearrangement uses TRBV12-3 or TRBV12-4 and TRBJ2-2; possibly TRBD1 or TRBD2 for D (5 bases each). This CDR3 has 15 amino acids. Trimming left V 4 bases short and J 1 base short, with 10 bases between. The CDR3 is CASSSGTVNTGELFF. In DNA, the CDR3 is TGTGCCAGCAGTTCAGGGACGGTGAACACCGGGGAGCTGTTTTTT.

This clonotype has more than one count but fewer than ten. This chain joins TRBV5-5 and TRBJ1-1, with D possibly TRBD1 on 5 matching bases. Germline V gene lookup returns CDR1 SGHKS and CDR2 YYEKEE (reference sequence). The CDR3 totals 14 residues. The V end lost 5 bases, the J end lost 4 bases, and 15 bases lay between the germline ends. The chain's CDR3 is CASRPPGEGTEAFF. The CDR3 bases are TGTGCCAGCAGACCTCCGGGGGAGGGCACTGAAGCTTTCTTT.

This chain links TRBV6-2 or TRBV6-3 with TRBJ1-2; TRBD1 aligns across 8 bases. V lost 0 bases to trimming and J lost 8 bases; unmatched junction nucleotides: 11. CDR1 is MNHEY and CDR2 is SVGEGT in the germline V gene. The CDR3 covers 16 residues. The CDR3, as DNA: TGTGCCAGCAGTTACTCAGCGGGCAGGGGGCGAAGAGGCTACACCTTC. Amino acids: CASSYSAGRGRRGYTF.

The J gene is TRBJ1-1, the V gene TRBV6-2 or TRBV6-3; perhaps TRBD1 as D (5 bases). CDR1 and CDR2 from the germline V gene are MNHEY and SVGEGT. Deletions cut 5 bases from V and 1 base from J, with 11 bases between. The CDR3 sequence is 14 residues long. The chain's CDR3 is CASSQGLPNTEAFF. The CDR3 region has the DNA TGTGCCAGCAGTCAGGGACTGCCGAACACTGAAGCTTTCTTT.

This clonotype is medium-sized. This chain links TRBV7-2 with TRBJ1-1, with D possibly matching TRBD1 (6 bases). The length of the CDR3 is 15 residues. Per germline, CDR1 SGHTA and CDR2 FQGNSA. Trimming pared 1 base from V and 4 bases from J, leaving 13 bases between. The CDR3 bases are TGTGCCAGCAGCTTAGGGGGGGCGCTAGGCACTGAAGCTTTCTTT. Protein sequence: CASSLGGALGTEAFF.

Written as DNA, the CDR3 is TGTGCCAGCAGTGCAGTGAGCTATGGCTACACCTTC. This sequence encodes CASSAVSYGYTF. The rearrangement joins TRBV2 to TRBJ1-2; D is undetermined. In germline, CDR1 is SNHLY, CDR2 FYNNEI. With 4 bases removed from V and 4 bases from J, the gap between germline ends came to 7 bases. The CDR3 is made up of 12 amino acids.

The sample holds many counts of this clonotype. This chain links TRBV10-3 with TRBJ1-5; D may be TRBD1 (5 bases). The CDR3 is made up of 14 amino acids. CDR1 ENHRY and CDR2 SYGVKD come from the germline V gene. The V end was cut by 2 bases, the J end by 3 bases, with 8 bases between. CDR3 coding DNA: TGTGCCATCAGTGAGGTAGGGACCAATCAGCCCCAGCATTTT. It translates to CAISEVGTNQPQHF.

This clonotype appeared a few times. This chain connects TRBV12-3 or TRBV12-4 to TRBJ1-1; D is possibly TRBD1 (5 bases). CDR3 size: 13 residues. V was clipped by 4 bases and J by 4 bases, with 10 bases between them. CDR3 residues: CASSYGGGTEAFF. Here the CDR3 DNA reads TGTGCCAGCAGTTATGGTGGGGGCACTGAAGCTTTCTTT.

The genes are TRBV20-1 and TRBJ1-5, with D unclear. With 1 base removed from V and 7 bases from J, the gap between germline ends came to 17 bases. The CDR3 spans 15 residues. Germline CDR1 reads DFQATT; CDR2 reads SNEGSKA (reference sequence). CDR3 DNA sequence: TGCAGTGCTAGAGTCGAGTCCTCCTCTAGCCAGCCCCAGCATTTT. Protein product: CSARVESSSSQPQHF.

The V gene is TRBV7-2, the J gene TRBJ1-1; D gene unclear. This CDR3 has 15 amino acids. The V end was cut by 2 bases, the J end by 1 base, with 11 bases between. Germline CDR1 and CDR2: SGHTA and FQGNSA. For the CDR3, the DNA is TGTGCCAGCAGCTTAAGGCCAGGCCAGAACACTGAAGCTTTCTTT. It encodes CASSLRPGQNTEAFF.

The CDR3 loop is CASSPDRQRTYGYTF. As DNA, the CDR3 is TGTGCCAGCTCACCAGATAGACAGAGAACCTATGGCTACACCTTC. J is TRBJ1-2 and V is TRBV18; a weak D match, TRBD1 (5 bases). Germline V gene sequence: CDR1 KGHSH, CDR2 LQKENI. The CDR3 runs to 15 residues. V was shortened by 2 bases and J by 4 bases, with 14 bases between the two germline ends.

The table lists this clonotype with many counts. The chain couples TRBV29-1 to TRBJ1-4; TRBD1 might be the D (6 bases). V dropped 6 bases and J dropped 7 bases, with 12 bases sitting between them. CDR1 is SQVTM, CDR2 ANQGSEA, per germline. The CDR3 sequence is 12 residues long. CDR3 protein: CSVQGLGEKLFF. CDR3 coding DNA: TGCAGCGTGCAGGGGTTAGGTGAAAAACTGTTTTTT.

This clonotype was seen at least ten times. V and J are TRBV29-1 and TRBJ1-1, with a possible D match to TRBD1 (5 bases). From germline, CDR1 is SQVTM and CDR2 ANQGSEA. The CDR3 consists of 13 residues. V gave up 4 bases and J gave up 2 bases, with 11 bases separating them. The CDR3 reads CSVVGTGNTEAFF. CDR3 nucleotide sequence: TGCAGCGTTGTCGGGACTGGTAACACTGAAGCTTTCTTT. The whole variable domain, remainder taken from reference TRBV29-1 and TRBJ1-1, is SAVISQKPSRDICQRGTSLTIQCQVDSQVTMMFWYRQQPGQSLTLIATANQGSEATYESGFVIDKFPISRPNLTFSTLTVSNMSPEDSSIYLCSVVGTGNTEAFFGQGTRLTVV.

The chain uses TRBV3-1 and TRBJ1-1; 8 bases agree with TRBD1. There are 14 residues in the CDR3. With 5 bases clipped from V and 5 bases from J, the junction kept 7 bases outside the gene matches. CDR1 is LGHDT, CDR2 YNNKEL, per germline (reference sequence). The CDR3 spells CASSMVDRDTEAFF. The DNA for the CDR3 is TGTGCCAGCAGCATGGTGGACAGGGATACTGAAGCTTTCTTT.

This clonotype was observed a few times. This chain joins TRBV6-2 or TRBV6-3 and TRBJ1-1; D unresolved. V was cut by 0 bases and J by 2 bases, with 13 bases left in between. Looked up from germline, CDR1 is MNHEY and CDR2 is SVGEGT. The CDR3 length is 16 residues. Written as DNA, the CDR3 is TGTGCCAGCAGTTACTCCCGTCGGAGGCCCAACACTGAAGCTTTCTTT. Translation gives CASSYSRRRPNTEAFF.

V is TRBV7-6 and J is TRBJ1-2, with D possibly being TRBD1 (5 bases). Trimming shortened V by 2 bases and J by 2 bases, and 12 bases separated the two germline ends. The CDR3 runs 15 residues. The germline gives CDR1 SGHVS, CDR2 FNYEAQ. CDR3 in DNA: TGTGCCAGCAGCTTATCCGAGGGGAGGAACTATGGCTACACCTTC. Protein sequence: CASSLSEGRNYGYTF.

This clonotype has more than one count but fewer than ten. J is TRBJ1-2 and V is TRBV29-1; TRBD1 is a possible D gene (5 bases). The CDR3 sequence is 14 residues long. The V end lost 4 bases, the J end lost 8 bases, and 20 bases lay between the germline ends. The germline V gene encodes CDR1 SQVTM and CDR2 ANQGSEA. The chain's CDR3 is CSVVIGGGGGGYTF. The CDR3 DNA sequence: TGCAGCGTTGTGATCGGTGGGGGAGGAGGAGGCTACACCTTC. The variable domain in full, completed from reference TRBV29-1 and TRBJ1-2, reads SAVISQKPSRDICQRGTSLTIQCQVDSQVTMMFWYRQQPGQSLTLIATANQGSEATYESGFVIDKFPISRPNLTFSTLTVSNMSPEDSSIYLCSVVIGGGGGGYTFGSGTRLTVV.

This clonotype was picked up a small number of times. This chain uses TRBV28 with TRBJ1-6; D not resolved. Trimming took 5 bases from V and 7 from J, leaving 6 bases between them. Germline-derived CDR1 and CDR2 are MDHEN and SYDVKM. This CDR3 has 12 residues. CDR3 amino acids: CASSPPNSPLHF. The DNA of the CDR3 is TGTGCCAGCAGTCCCCCGAATTCACCCCTCCACTTT.

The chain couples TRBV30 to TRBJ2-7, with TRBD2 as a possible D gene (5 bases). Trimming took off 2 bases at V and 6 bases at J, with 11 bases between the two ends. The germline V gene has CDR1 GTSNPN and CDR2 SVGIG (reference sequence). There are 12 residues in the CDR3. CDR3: CAWSKREGEQYF. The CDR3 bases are TGTGCCTGGAGTAAGAGGGAAGGCGAGCAGTACTTC.

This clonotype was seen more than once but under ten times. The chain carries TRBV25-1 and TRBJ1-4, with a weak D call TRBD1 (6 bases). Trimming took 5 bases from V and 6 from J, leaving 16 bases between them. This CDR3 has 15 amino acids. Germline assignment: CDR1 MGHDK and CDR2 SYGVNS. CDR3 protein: CASSSLQEGDEKLFF. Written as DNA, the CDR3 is TGTGCCAGCAGTTCGCTACAGGAGGGGGATGAAAAACTGTTTTTT.

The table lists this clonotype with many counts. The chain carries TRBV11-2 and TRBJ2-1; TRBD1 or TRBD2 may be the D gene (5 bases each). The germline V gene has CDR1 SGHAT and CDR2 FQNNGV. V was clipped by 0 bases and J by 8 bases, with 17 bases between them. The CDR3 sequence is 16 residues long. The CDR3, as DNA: TGTGCCAGCAGCTTAGACCGGCCAACCCTGGGACATGAGCAGTTCTTC. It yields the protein CASSLDRPTLGHEQFF. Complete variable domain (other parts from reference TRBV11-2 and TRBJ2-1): EAGVAQSPRYKIIEKRQSVAFWCNPISGHATLYWYQQILGQGPKLLIQFQNNGVVDDSQLPKDRFSAERLKGVDSTLKIQPAKLEDSAVYLCASSLDRPTLGHEQFFGPGTRLTVL.

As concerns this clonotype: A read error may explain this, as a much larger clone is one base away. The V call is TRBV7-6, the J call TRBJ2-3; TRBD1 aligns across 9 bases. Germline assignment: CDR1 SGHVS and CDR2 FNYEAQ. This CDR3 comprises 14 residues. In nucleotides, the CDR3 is TGTGCCAGCAGACAGGGGGCAGTCACAGATACGCATTATTTT. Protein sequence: CASRQGAVTDTHYF.

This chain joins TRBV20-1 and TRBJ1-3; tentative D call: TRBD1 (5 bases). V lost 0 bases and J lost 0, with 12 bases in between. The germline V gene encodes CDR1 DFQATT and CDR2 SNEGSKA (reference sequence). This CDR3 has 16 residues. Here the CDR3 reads CSARDRDRSSGNTIYF. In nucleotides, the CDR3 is TGCAGTGCTAGAGATCGGGACCGCAGCTCTGGAAACACCATATATTTT.

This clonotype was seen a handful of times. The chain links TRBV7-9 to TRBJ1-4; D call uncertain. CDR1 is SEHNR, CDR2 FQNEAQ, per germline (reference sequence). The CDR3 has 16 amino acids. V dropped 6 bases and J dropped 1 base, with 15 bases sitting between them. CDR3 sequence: CASRPGGTVTNEKLFF. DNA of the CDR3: TGTGCCAGCAGACCGGGAGGCACCGTAACTAATGAAAAACTGTTTTTT.

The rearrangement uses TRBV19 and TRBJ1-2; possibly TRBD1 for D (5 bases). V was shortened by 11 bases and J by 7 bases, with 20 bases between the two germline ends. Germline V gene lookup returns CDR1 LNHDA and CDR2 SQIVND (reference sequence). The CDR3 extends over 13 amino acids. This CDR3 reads CAQFPRGWGGYTF. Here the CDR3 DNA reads TGTGCCCAGTTCCCAAGGGGCTGGGGTGGCTACACCTTC.

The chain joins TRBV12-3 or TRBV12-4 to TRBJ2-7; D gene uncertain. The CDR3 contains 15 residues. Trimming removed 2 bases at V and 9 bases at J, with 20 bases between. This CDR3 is CASSLSGSPFNGQYF. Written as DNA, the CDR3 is TGTGCCAGCAGTTTATCTGGATCACCCTTTAACGGGCAGTACTTC.

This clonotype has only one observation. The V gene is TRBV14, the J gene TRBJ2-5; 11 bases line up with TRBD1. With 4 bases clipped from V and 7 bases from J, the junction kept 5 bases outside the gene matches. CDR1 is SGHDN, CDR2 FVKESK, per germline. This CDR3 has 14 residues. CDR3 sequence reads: CASSPGQGAVTQYF. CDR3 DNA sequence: TGTGCCAGCAGCCCCGGACAGGGGGCGGTGACCCAGTACTTC.

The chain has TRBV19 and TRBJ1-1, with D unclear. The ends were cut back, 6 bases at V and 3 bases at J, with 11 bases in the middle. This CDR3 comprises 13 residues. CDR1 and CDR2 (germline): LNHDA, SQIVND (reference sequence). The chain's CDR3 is CASRGNEDTEAFF. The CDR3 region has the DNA TGTGCCAGTAGGGGAAACGAGGACACTGAAGCTTTCTTT.

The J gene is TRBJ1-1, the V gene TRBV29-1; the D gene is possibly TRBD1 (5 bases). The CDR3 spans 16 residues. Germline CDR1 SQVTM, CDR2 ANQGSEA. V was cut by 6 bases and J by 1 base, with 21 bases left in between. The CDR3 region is CSVPESTVGRNTEAFF. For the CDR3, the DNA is TGCAGCGTCCCCGAGTCGACAGTGGGCAGGAACACTGAAGCTTTCTTT.

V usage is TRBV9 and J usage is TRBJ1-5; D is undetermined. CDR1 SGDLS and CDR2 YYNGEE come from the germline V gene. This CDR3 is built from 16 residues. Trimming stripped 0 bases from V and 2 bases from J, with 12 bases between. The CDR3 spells CASSVDTKLGNQPQHF. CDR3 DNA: TGTGCCAGCAGCGTAGACACGAAACTAGGCAATCAGCCCCAGCATTTT.

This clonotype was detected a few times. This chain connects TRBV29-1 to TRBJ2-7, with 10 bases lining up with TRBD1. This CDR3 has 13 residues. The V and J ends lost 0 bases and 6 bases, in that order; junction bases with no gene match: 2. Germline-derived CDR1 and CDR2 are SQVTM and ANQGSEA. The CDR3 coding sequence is TGCAGCGTTGAAGATGGGACAGGGGCCGAGCAGTACTTC. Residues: CSVEDGTGAEQYF.

CDR3: CSVGSGEQTQYF. The DNA for the CDR3 is TGCAGCGTTGGGTCGGGGGAGCAGACCCAGTACTTC. The chain joins TRBV29-1 to TRBJ2-5; a weak D match, TRBD2 (6 bases). Deletions cut 4 bases from V and 6 bases from J, with 12 bases between. Germline V CDR1 and CDR2: SQVTM, ANQGSEA. The CDR3 runs to 12 residues.